A selection of T cell receptor beta chains follows, all from one sample in a study of cytomegalovirus exposure and HLA in healthy donors. Libraries were prepared by immunoSEQ multiplex PCR; TCRdb keeps only in-frame clonotypes and omits some of them. The table has about 100,000 clones, roughly four fifths seen once. Sequencing was carried out using PBMCs. The receptors here all came from a man in his late teens or twenties in good health and CMV-seronegative. The CDR3 runs from the conserved cysteine through the conserved F or W. The order of the fields is V gene, J gene, clone size, D gene, CDR3 protein, CDR3 DNA. The D gene is left open where the match is weak. Part of the rows lack a size; the others show once, few, many or a class for expanded clones.

>TRBV7-9|TRBJ2-3|NA|NA
CASSKGADTQYF
TGTGCCAGCAGTAAAGGGGCAGATACGCAGTATTTT
>TRBV5-1|TRBJ1-4|NA|NA
CASSLAPPGGGEKLFF
TGCGCCAGCAGCTTGGCCCCCCCGGGGGGGGGTGAAAAACTGTTTTTT
>TRBV28|TRBJ2-3|NA|NA
CASRTRAGQGTDTQYF
TGTGCCAGCAGGACCAGGGCGGGGCAAGGCACAGATACGCAGTATTTT
>TRBV6-5|TRBJ1-1|NA|TRBD1
CASRRTGLSTEAFF
TGTGCCAGCAGACGGACAGGGTTGAGCACTGAAGCTTTCTTT
>TRBV7-2|TRBJ1-5|NA|NA
CASSLRSNQPQHF
TGTGCCAGCAGCCTAAGAAGCAATCAGCCCCAGCATTTT
>TRBV18|TRBJ1-5|NA|NA
CASSPGAGPSNQPQHF
TGTGCCAGCTCACCAGGGGCAGGGCCTAGCAATCAGCCCCAGCATTTT
>TRBV5-7|TRBJ2-7|few|NA
CASSTPGHSYEQYF
TGTGCCAGCAGCACACCGGGACATTCCTACGAGCAGTACTTC
>TRBV10-2|TRBJ2-7|few|NA
CATTSSYEQYF
TGCGCCACAACTAGCTCCTACGAGCAGTACTTC
>TRBV7-9|TRBJ1-2|NA|TRBD1
CASSFNPGQRLYGYTF
TGTGCCAGCAGCTTCAACCCGGGACAGCGACTCTATGGCTACACCTTC
>TRBV19|TRBJ2-1|NA|TRBD1
CASRGLTGETDEQFF
TGTGCCAGTAGGGGACTGACAGGGGAGACTGATGAGCAGTTCTTC
>TRBV9|TRBJ2-2|once|NA
CASSVDPPGTTKGELFF
TGTGCCAGCAGCGTAGACCCTCCGGGGACAACTAAAGGGGAGCTGTTTTTT
>TRBV6-5|TRBJ1-1|NA|NA
CASSPRGYTEAFF
TGTGCCAGCAGTCCCAGGGGATACACTGAAGCTTTCTTT
>TRBV9|TRBJ2-1|NA|TRBD1
CASSTFTGGVNNEQFF
TGTGCCAGCAGCACCTTTACAGGGGGAGTCAACAATGAGCAGTTCTTC
>TRBV13|TRBJ1-1|once|NA
CASSLGTVNRIMNTEAFF
TGTGCCAGCAGCTTAGGGACAGTAAATCGAATTATGAACACTGAAGCTTTCTTT
>TRBV2|TRBJ1-2|NA|NA
CASSAQGFYGYTF
TGTGCCAGCAGCGCGCAGGGGTTCTATGGCTACACCTTC
>TRBV4-1|TRBJ2-7|NA|TRBD1
CASSQLTGGSYEQYF
TGCGCCAGCAGCCAACTGACAGGGGGTAGCTACGAGCAGTACTTC
>TRBV19|TRBJ1-3|NA|TRBD1
CASSIGQASGNTIYF
TGTGCCAGTAGTATCGGACAGGCCTCTGGAAACACCATATATTTT
>TRBV7-8|TRBJ1-1|NA|TRBD1
CASSRTGGNTEAFF
TGTGCCAGCAGCAGAACAGGGGGGAACACTGAAGCTTTCTTT
>TRBV7-9|TRBJ2-7|NA|NA
CSSSPTGEWQYF
TGTTCCAGCAGCCCAACGGGGGAATGGCAGTACTTC
>TRBV14|TRBJ2-7|NA|TRBD2
CASSQETSGGAEQYF
TGTGCCAGCAGCCAAGAAACTAGCGGCGGGGCCGAGCAGTACTTC
>TRBV7-9|TRBJ2-5|NA|TRBD2
CASSPGLADYQETQYF
TGTGCCAGCAGCCCCGGACTAGCGGATTACCAAGAGACCCAGTACTTC
>TRBV7-9|TRBJ2-2|NA|NA
CAHPDRLGSYGELFF
TGTGCCCACCCCGACCGGCTGGGCTCATACGGGGAGCTGTTTTTT
>TRBV7-9|TRBJ1-1|once|NA
CASSFAGSEAFF
TGTGCCAGCAGCTTTGCGGGGTCTGAAGCTTTCTTT